What follows describes a single T cell receptor beta chain. The target antigen is unknown. Per the germline V gene, CDR1 is SNHLY and CDR2 is FYNNEI. The V segment lost 7 bases and the J segment 8 bases; nucleotides outside the gene matches: 14. CDR3 length: 15 residues. This sample is drawn from a study of T cell responses to AZD1222 COVID-19 vaccine. Sequencing was performed with immunoSEQ multiplex PCR; in TCRdb, only in-frame clones are kept and a portion is missing. The sample carries about 80,000 clones, approximately 90% recorded once. Study-wide points: Females outnumbered males among donors, who were mostly white British; clonal diversity was possibly underestimated.

The chain joins TRBV2 to TRBJ1-5, with 7 bases aligning to TRBD1. This TCR derives from an adult who received the AZD1222 COVID-19 vaccine. This specimen consisted of peripheral blood, obtained 28 days after the second AZD1222 dose. CDR3 loop: CASKMGRSGGEPQHF. In DNA form, the CDR3 reads TGTGCCAGCAAAATGGGTCGGTCAGGGGGGGAGCCCCAGCATTTT.